The 7 T cell receptor beta chains below were found in one sample sequenced in a study of identifying expanded T cells in peripheral blood. The data were produced by immunoSEQ multiplex PCR, yet TCRdb's version contains in-frame clones alone and is incomplete. The data show about 86,000 clones, with roughly 81% seen just once and less than 5% held by the top ten. Sequencing was done on a sample of blood. Source of these receptors: a person between 18 and 70 years old in good health.

V gene TRBV2 combines with J gene TRBJ1-1, with 7 bases that match TRBD1. The junction had 12 bases not matched to a gene; V was cut back by 6 bases and J by 8 bases. There are 14 residues in the CDR3. CDR1 is SNHLY and CDR2 is FYNNEI in the germline V gene. The CDR3 DNA follows: TGTGCCAGCAGACTACAGGGGCAAGCGGCGGAAGCTTTCTTT. It translates to CASRLQGQAAEAFF. The entire variable domain, with the rest obtained from reference TRBV2 and TRBJ1-1, is as follows: EPEVTQTPSHQVTQMGQEVILRCVPISNHLYFYWYRQILGQKVEFLVSFYNNEISEKSEIFDDQFSVERPDGSNFTLKIRSTKLEDSAMYFCASRLQGQAAEAFFGQGTRLTVV.

V and J are TRBV7-2 and TRBJ1-4, with D perhaps TRBD1 (6 bases). V lost 5 bases to trimming and J lost 8 bases, with 9 bases between them. CDR3 length: 12 residues. Germline V gene lookup returns CDR1 SGHTA and CDR2 FQGNSA. The CDR3 coding sequence is TGTGCCAGCAGCCCCGGGACAGAAAAACTGTTTTTT. This encodes CASSPGTEKLFF.

Comment on this clone: The identical CDR3 is also encoded by other nucleotide sequences in the sample. The V call is TRBV7-9, the J call TRBJ1-1; D is possibly TRBD1 (5 bases). The germline CDR1 and CDR2 sequences are SEHNR and FQNEAQ (reference sequence). V lost 3 bases and J lost 5, with 10 bases in between. CDR3 length equals 13 residues. The CDR3 region is CASSFGGGTEAFF. CDR3 nucleotide sequence: TGTGCCAGCAGCTTTGGGGGAGGGACTGAAGCTTTCTTT.

The J gene is TRBJ2-1, the V gene TRBV11-3; the match to TRBD1 covers 7 bases. Germline CDR1 reads SGHNT; CDR2 reads YENEEA. The CDR3 consists of 15 residues. V was pared by 4 bases and J by 7 bases, with 10 bases of the junction left unmatched. The DNA of the CDR3 is TGTGCCAGCAGCTCGACTACAGGGGTCCGAAATGAGCAGTTCTTC. This translates into CASSSTTGVRNEQFF. Full variable domain (remainder filled in from reference TRBV11-3 and TRBJ2-1): EAGVVQSPRYKIIEKKQPVAFWCNPISGHNTLYWYLQNLGQGPELLIRYENEEAVDDSQLPKDRFSAERLKGVDSTLKIQPAELGDSAVYLCASSSTTGVRNEQFFGPGTRLTVL.

The gene calls are TRBV7-9 and TRBJ2-3, with 11 bases that match TRBD2. The CDR3 covers 14 residues. J was trimmed by 6 bases and V by 3 bases; bases with no gene match: 2. CDR1 is SEHNR and CDR2 is FQNEAQ in the germline V gene (reference sequence). The CDR3 protein is CASSFSGGDDTQYF. DNA for the CDR3: TGTGCCAGCAGCTTTAGCGGGGGGGACGATACGCAGTATTTT.

V is TRBV30 and J is TRBJ2-2; possibly TRBD2 for D (6 bases). The CDR3 covers 13 residues. The V and J ends lost 5 bases and 7 bases respectively, with 14 bases between them. Germline loops: CDR1 GTSNPN, CDR2 SVGIG (reference sequence). The CDR3: CAWCPPGVGELFF. For the CDR3, the DNA is TGTGCCTGGTGCCCCCCGGGGGTCGGGGAGCTGTTTTTT.

The V and J genes are TRBV6-5 and TRBJ2-7; D is undetermined. Between the trimmed V and J ends, which lost 0 bases and 3 bases, there was a span of 15 bases. CDR3 length: 16 residues. CDR1 and CDR2 from the germline V gene are MNHEY and SVGAGI. The CDR3 loop is CASSYSTRSLIYEQYF. CDR3 DNA: TGTGCCAGCAGTTACTCGACCCGATCATTAATCTACGAGCAGTACTTC.